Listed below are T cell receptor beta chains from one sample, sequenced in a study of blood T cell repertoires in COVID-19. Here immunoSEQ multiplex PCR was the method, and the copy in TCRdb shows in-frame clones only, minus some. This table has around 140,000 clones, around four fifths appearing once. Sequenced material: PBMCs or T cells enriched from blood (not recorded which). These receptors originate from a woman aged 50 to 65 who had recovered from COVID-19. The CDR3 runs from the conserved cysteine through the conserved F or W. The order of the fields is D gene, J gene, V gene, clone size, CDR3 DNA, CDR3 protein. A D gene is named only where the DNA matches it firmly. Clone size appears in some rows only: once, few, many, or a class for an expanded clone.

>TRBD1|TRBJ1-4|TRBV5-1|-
TGCGCCAGCAGCTCCCGGGCAGGGGGCGAAAAACTGTTTTTT
CASSSRAGGEKLFF
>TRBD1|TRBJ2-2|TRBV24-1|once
TGTGCCACCAGTGATCGGGGACAGGGCGACACCGGGGAGCTGTTTTTT
CATSDRGQGDTGELFF
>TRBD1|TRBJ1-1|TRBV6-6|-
TGTGCCAGCACCCCGACAGGGGATAACACTGAAGCTTTCTTT
CASTPTGDNTEAFF
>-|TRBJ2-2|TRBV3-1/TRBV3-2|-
TGTGCCAGCAGCCAAGAAGCGACTCACGCGGCCGGGGAGCTGTTTTTT
CASSQEATHAAGELFF
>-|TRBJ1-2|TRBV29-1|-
TGCAGCGTTTCGACCCTTGACAGGTCGTGGGGTGGCTACACCTTC
CSVSTLDRSWGGYTF
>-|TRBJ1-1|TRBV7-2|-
TGTGCCAGCAGCCAAGGGGTGGCTACTTACACTGAAGCTTTCTTT
CASSQGVATYTEAFF
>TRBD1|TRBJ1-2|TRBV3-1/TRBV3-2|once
TGTGCCAGCAGCCAAGATACAGGGGGCAACTATGGCTACACCTTC
CASSQDTGGNYGYTF
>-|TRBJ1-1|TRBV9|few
TGTGCCAGCAGCGTGGCAGGTTTGAACACTGAAGCTTTCTTT
CASSVAGLNTEAFF
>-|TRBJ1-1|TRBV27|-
TGTGCCAGCAGTTTAACGGGGGGAGCTGAAGCTTTCTTT
CASSLTGGAEAFF
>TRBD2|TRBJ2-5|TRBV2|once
TGTGCCAGCAGTCGAGCGGGGGTTAAAGAGACCCAGTACTTC
CASSRAGVKETQYF
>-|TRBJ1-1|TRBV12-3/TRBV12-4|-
TGTGCCAGCAGAATCGGGAACACTGAAGCTTTCTTT
CASRIGNTEAFF
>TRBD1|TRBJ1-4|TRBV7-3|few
TGTGCCAGCAGCTTAAACAGGGGCGAAAAACTGTTTTTT
CASSLNRGEKLFF
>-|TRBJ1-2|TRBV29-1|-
TGCAGCGTTGAAAGGAGGGTGAACTATGGCTACACCTTC
CSVERRVNYGYTF
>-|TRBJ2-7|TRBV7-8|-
TGTGCCAGCACCCGACAGGGACTCTACGAGCAGTACTTC
CASTRQGLYEQYF
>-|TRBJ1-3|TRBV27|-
TGTGCCAGCAGGGACTGGAGCTCTGGAAACACCATATATTTT
CASRDWSSGNTIYF
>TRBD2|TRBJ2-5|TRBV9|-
TGTGCCAGCAGCGTTCAGGCTAGCGGGAGCCAAGAGACCCAGTACTTC
CASSVQASGSQETQYF
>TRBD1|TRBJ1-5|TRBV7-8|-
TGTGCCAGCAGCTTAGGATACAGGGGTTCCAATCAGCCCCAGCATTTT
CASSLGYRGSNQPQHF
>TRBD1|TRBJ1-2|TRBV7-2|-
TGTGCCAGCAGCTTATTTCAGGGGGCCACGGATGGCTACACCTTC
CASSLFQGATDGYTF
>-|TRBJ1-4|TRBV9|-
TGTGCCAGCAGCGTAGGGTCGAGAGTCACAACTAATGAAAAACTGTTTTTT
CASSVGSRVTTNEKLFF
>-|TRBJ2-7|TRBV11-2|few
TGTGCCAGCAGCTTAGATTGGCGGGTAGAGCAGTACTTC
CASSLDWRVEQYF
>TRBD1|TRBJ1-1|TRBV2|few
TGTGCCAGCGAACTAGGAACAGGGGGCCAGGCTTTCTTT
CASELGTGGQAFF
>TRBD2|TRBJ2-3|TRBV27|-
TGTGCCAGCAGTAACGGACTAGCGGGGCACACGGGGCAGTATTTT
CASSNGLAGHTGQYF
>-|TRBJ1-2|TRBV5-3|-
TGTGCCAGAAGCCCCCAACCCCGGCGGTCAGGACCCCAAGGGGATGGCTACACCTTC
CARSPQPRRSGPQGDGYTF
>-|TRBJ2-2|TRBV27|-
TGTGCCAGCAGTTCGGACACCGGGGAGCTGTTTTTT
CASSSDTGELFF
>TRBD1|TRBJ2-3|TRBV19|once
TGTGCCAGTAGTCTCAAACAGGGGTATTTCGCAGATACGCAGTATTTT
CASSLKQGYFADTQYF